This T cell receptor (beta chain) came from a study of blood T cell repertoires in COVID-19. Repertoires were generated with immunoSEQ multiplex PCR, while TCRdb's copy carries only in-frame clones and drops some. The sample carries 250,000 to 350,000 clones, approximately 86% recorded once. V was clipped by 5 bases and J by 1 base; unmatched bases: 2. In germline, CDR1 is SNHLY, CDR2 FYNNEI. The CDR3 spans 14 residues. This TCR derives from a woman between 70 and 85 years old with COVID-19, enrolled during active disease. Material: peripheral blood. The chain joins TRBV2 to TRBJ2-5; 9 bases align to TRBD1. CDR3: CASSRDRVQETQYF. The CDR3 DNA is TGTGCCAGCAGTAGGGACAGGGTCCAAGAGACCCAGTACTTC.